This record concerns one T cell receptor beta chain sequence. Its specificity is unknown. The sample is drawn from a study of STAT3 mutations in large granular lymphocyte leukemia. Findings and caveats of the study: Every T-LGLL patient had at least one immunodominant TCRbeta clonotype. All newly emerging clones after therapy were STAT3 wild type.

The method was immunoSEQ multiplex PCR; TCRdb's version includes in-frame clones alone and lacks a portion of them. The sample has over 25,000 clones, 70% to 90% seen once. Trimming removed 4 bases from V and 4 bases from J, with 11 bases in between. From germline, CDR1 is MNHEY and CDR2 SVGAGI. CDR3 length equals 14 residues. The sequenced sample was peripheral blood mononuclear cells. This clonotype originated in a man between 60 and 70 years old with T-cell large granular lymphocyte leukemia. Some clones in this sample may be carry-over from other donors' samples. V and J are TRBV6-5 and TRBJ1-5; D uncertain. DNA for the CDR3: TGTGCCAGCAGTTCTCAGGCGATTAATCAGCCCCAGCATTTT. Its protein product is CASSSQAINQPQHF.